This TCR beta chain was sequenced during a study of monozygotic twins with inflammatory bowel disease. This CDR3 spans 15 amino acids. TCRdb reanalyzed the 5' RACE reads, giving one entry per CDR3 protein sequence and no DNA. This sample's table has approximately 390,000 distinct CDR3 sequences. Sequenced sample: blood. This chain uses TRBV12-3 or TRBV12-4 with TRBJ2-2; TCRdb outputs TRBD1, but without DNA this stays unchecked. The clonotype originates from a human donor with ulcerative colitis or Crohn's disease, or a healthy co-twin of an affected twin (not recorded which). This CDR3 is CASSLRTGTTGELFF.